This T cell receptor beta chain was obtained from a study of cytomegalovirus exposure and HLA in healthy donors. To note about this clone: Its specificity is not known.

Study-wide results and limits: The study listed approximately 170 cytomegalovirus-associated TCR beta chains. Sequencing probably produced one cluster of sequence variants that were highly shared.

Primers included in the PCR were 60 Vbeta and 13 Jbeta primers. Profiled with immunoSEQ multiplex PCR; TCRdb holds only in-frame clones, not every one. The sample data list over 100,000 clones. Germline V gene sequence: CDR1 LNHDA, CDR2 SQIVND (reference sequence). The CDR3 totals 15 residues. J lost 5 bases, V lost 4 bases, and 7 bases had no gene match. Each donor's status was that of a healthy bone marrow donor. The sequencing input was PBMCs. The J gene is TRBJ2-5, the V gene TRBV19, with TRBD2 matching 10 bases. This sequence originates from a woman aged 35 to 49 in good health and CMV-seropositive. The CDR3 nucleotides are TGTGCCAGTAGTAGGACTAGCGGATCCCCGGAGACCCAGTACTTC. It encodes CASSRTSGSPETQYF.